The clone carrying this T cell receptor beta chain was seen many times. Antigen: not known. From the germline J gene comes the end of the CDR3, since the read stops 3 residues before it. Sequencing was performed with immunoSEQ multiplex PCR; in TCRdb, only in-frame clones are kept and a portion is missing. The repertoire has roughly 39,000 clones, none seen only once; the ten largest take around 6%. This specimen comes from a study of T cell clonality in common variable immunodeficiency. Whole-study findings and limits: CVID subjects had higher TCRbeta clonality than healthy controls, most marked in about a third. T cell subpopulation sequencing would be needed to explain CVID clonality. Compared with controls, CVID subjects had fewer shared TCRbeta clones. In common variable immunodeficiency, TCR beta chains reportedly carried fewer deletions and N-nucleotide insertions.

The trim removed 7 bases at V and 0 bases at J, leaving 4 bases unmatched. The CDR3 loop spans 14 amino acids. CDR1 is GTSNPN, CDR2 SVGIG, per germline (reference sequence). The specimen was peripheral blood mononuclear cells. The chain carries TRBV30 and TRBJ2-3; TRBD2 aligns across 10 bases. The sequence was obtained from a human donor with common variable immunodeficiency. The sequenced part of the CDR3 DNA is TGTGCCTCCCAGCGGGGGGGCAGCACAGATACG. Its protein is CASQRGGSTDT. The whole CDR3 sequence is CASQRGGSTDTQYF. Variable domain in full (rest from reference TRBV30 and TRBJ2-3): SQTIHQWPATLVQPVGSPLSLECTVEGTSNPNLYWYRQAAGRGLQLLFYSVGIGQISSEVPQNLSASRPQDRQFILSSKKLLLSDSGFYLCASQRGGSTDTQYFGPGTRLTVL.